These 13 T cell receptor beta chains were sequenced from one sample in a study of blood T cells in healthy people across ages. A sample-barcoded 5' primer and a J-beta primer mix were used in a second PCR of roughly 6 to 11 cycles. MiXCR was run by TCRdb on the 5' RACE reads, yielding one entry per CDR3 protein. This sample carries fewer than 1,000,000 distinct CDR3 sequences, 35% to 50% of them seen once, and the ten largest clones take about a sixth. The source material was blood. All receptors come from a man of 80 years or more in good health.

As regards this clonotype: A junction boundary mismatches the germline segment, possibly from a read error. The chain carries TRBV29-1 and TRBJ2-7; tentative D call: TRBD2 (5 bases). CDR3 size: 12 residues. CDR1 and CDR2 from the germline V gene are SQVTM and ANQGSEA. The CDR3 DNA reads TGCGGCGTGGCCACTAGCTCCTACGAGCAGTACTTC. Translation gives CGVATSSYEQYF.

This sequence joins TRBV20-1 and TRBJ2-6; no clear D gene. Trimming took off 5 bases at V and 2 bases at J, with 7 bases between the two ends. Germline V gene lookup returns CDR1 DFQATT and CDR2 SNEGSKA (reference sequence). The CDR3 is made up of 13 amino acids. The CDR3 region is CSAGKAGANVLTF. CDR3 DNA: TGCAGTGCTGGGAAGGCTGGGGCCAACGTCCTGACTTTC.

In this sample, this clonotype turned up a few times. The rearrangement joins TRBV7-2 to TRBJ2-5, with D possibly matching TRBD1 (6 bases). The J call may be incorrect, as the DNA end agrees better with TRBJ2-4. Per the germline V gene, CDR1 is SGHTA and CDR2 is FQGNSA. This CDR3 comprises 15 residues. The CDR3: CASSHDTGSGYIQYF. The CDR3 DNA sequence: TGTGCCAGCAGCCACGACACAGGGAGTGGATACATTCAGTACTTC.

The chain uses TRBV9 and TRBJ2-1; D possibly corresponds to TRBD2 (5 bases). This CDR3 comprises 16 residues. Germline lookup yields CDR1 SGDLS and CDR2 YYNGEE. The V gene lost 6 bases and the J gene lost 5 bases, with 21 bases spanning the gap. CDR3 sequence: CASTKFGRAEDNEQFF. CDR3 DNA sequence: TGTGCCAGCACCAAGTTCGGGCGGGCCGAGGACAATGAGCAGTTCTTC.

This clonotype was found a few times. The chain combines TRBV7-8 with TRBJ2-1, with D perhaps being TRBD1 or TRBD2 (6 bases each). V was clipped by 4 bases and J by 6 bases, with 19 bases between them. The CDR3 length is 16 residues. Germline V CDR1 and CDR2: SGHVS, FQNEAQ. CDR3 in amino acids: CASSYWGREGGNEQFF. Here the CDR3 DNA reads TGTGCCAGCAGCTATTGGGGGCGGGAAGGCGGCAATGAGCAGTTCTTC.

This clonotype was recorded a few times. The rearrangement joins TRBV12-3 or TRBV12-4 to TRBJ2-5; 7 bases map to TRBD2. V shed 2 bases, J shed 7 bases, and the junction held 7 bases outside the gene matches. The CDR3 spans 14 residues. CDR3 amino acids: CASSLSGGHGTQYF. The CDR3 bases are TGTGCCAGCAGTTTATCGGGGGGTCACGGGACCCAGTACTTC.

The table lists this clonotype with a count of one. The rearrangement uses TRBV10-3 and TRBJ2-3; 7 bases fit TRBD2. V lost 2 bases and J lost 4; bases outside the gene matches: 6. CDR1 and CDR2 from the germline V gene are ENHRY and SYGVKD. The CDR3 runs to 15 residues. CDR3 nucleotide sequence: TGTGCCATCAGTGAGGGCGGGAGTGGCCCAGATACGCAGTATTTT. Translating gives CAISEGGSGPDTQYF.

The rearrangement uses TRBV7-8 and TRBJ2-3; D is unresolved. CDR1 and CDR2 (germline): SGHVS, FQNEAQ. The germline V and J ends were trimmed by 5 bases and 0 bases, with 15 bases remaining between them. The CDR3 has 16 residues. The CDR3 DNA follows: TGTGCCAGCAGCCAGCAATACCCCTTTAGCACAGATACGCAGTATTTT. As protein: CASSQQYPFSTDTQYF.

This clonotype was found a few times. The V call is TRBV7-2, the J call TRBJ2-1; D perhaps matches TRBD2 (6 bases). This CDR3 is built from 15 residues. V was cut by 6 bases and J by 4 bases, with 16 bases left in between. Germline CDR1 is SGHTA and CDR2 is FQGNSA. This CDR3 reads CASSSTAGTYNEQFF. The DNA of the CDR3 is TGTGCCAGCAGTTCCACAGCGGGCACGTACAATGAGCAGTTCTTC.

This clonotype turned up a few times. This CDR3 is CASSLASQGGRNEQFF. CDR3 DNA sequence: TGTGCCAGCAGCTTAGCGTCCCAGGGCGGCCGCAATGAGCAGTTCTTC. This chain uses TRBV7-2 with TRBJ2-1; D might be TRBD1 (5 bases). Trimming took 0 bases from V and 6 from J, leaving 15 bases between them. The length of the CDR3 is 16 residues. Per the germline V gene, CDR1 is SGHTA and CDR2 is FQGNSA.

In its sample, this clonotype was seen once. With a much larger clone just one base away, this may be a read error. The V and J genes are TRBV29-1 and TRBJ2-1; weak D call: TRBD2 (7 bases). V lost 7 bases to trimming and J lost 8 bases, with 21 bases between them. The CDR3 length is 14 residues. Germline V lookup: CDR1 SQVTM, CDR2 ANQGSEA. The CDR3 coding sequence is TGCAGCGCTGGGAGGGGGGGTAGTAAAGATGAGCAGTTCTTC. It is translated as CSAGRGGSKDEQFF.

This clonotype was observed a single time. The V gene is TRBV9, the J gene TRBJ2-5; TRBD2 aligns across 7 bases. Germline-derived CDR1 and CDR2 are SGDLS and YYNGEE. V was pared by 4 bases and J by 11 bases, with 17 bases of the junction left unmatched. The CDR3 runs 15 residues. CDR3 in amino acids: CASSTLAGTNNEQYF. The CDR3 DNA is TGTGCCAGCAGCACTCTTGCCGGGACTAACAATGAGCAGTACTTC. The variable domain in full, with the rest retrieved from reference TRBV9 and TRBJ2-5, is DSGVTQTPKHLITATGQRVTLRCSPRSGDLSVYWYQQSLDQGLQFLIQYYNGEERAKGNILERFSAQQFPDLHSELNLSSLELGDSALYFCASSTLAGTNNEQYFGPGTRLLVL.

In this sample, this clonotype turned up once. J is TRBJ2-5 and V is TRBV12-3 or TRBV12-4; 9 bases match TRBD1. V lost 8 bases, J lost 4 bases, and 5 bases stayed unmatched. The CDR3 extends over 13 amino acids. CDR3 sequence (DNA): TGTGCCAGCGGAGGGACAGGGATAGAGACCCAGTACTTC. It specifies CASGGTGIETQYF.